The T cell receptor beta chain described here comes from a study of identical twins. Unique molecular identifiers were present on the cDNA, which also gained a universal primer site by template switching. TCRdb used MiXCR to reprocess the 5' RACE reads, holding one entry per CDR3 protein. Among about 790,000 distinct CDR3 sequences listed, around a sixth were seen once. This clonotype was counted between two and nine times. The ends were cut back, 8 bases at V and 0 bases at J, with 13 bases in the middle. This CDR3 has 14 residues. Germline V gene lookup returns CDR1 SNHLY and CDR2 FYNNEI. The sample was also linked to a second study, of T cells expressing NK-cell markers. This second study says: The study sequenced eight donors, seven HCMV-seropositive and one seronegative. Four donors showed these clonotypes also leading the CD3+CD56-NKG2C+ fraction. There remained a lack of clarity about HCMV specificity of expanded NKG2C+ T cell clones.

This TCR was sampled from a woman between 18 and 30 years old in good health. The V gene is TRBV2, the J gene TRBJ1-1; D gene uncertain. The sequencing input was PBMCs. The CDR3 sequence: CASVSTVMNTEAFF. In nucleotides, the CDR3 is TGTGCCAGCGTAAGTACGGTGATGAACACTGAAGCTTTCTTT.